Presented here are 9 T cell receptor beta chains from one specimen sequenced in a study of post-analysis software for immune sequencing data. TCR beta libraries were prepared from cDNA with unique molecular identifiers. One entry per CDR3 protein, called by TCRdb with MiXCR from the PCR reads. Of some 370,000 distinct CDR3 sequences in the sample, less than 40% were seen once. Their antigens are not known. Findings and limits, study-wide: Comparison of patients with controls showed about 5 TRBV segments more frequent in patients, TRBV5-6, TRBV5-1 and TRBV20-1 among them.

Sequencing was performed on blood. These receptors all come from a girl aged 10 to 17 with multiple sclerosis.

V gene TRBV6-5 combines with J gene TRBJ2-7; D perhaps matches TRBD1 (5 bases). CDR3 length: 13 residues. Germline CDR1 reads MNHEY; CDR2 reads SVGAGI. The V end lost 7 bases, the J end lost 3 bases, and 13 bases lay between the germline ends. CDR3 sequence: CASTRGRLYEQYF. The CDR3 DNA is TGTGCCAGCACAAGGGGCCGGCTCTACGAGCAGTACTTC.

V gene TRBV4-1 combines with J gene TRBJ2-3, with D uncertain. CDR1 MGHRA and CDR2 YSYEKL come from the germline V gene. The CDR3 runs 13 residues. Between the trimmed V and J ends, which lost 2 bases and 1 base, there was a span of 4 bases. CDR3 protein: CASSQPGTDTQYF. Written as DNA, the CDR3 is TGCGCCAGCAGCCAACCCGGCACAGATACGCAGTATTTT.

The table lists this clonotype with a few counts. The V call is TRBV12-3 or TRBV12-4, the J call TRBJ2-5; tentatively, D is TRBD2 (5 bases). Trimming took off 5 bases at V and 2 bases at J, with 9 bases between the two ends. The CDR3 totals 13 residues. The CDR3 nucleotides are TGTGCCAGCAGTGGGGAGATGCAAGAGACCCAGTACTTC. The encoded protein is CASSGEMQETQYF.

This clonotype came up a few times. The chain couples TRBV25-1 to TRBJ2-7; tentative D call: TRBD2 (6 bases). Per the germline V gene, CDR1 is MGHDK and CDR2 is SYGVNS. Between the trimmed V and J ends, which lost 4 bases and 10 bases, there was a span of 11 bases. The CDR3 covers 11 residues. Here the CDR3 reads CASSVHGTQYF. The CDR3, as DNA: TGTGCCAGCAGTGTCCACGGGACTCAGTACTTC.

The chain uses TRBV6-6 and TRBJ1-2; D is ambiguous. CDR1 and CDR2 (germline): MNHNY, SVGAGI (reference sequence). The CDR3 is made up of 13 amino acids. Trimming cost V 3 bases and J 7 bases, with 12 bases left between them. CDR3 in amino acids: CASSYDWGSGYTF. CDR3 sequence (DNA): TGTGCCAGCAGTTATGATTGGGGTAGTGGCTACACCTTC.

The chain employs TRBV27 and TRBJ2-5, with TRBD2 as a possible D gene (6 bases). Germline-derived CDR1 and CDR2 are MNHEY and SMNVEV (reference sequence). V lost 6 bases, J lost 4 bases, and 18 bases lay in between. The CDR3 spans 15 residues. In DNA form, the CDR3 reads TGTGCCAGCAGCTCAATGACTAGGGCGGGAGAGACCCAGTACTTC. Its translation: CASSSMTRAGETQYF.

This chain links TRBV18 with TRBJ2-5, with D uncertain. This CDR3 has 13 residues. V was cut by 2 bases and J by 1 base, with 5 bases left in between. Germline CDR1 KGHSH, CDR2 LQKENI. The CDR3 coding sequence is TGTGCCAGCTCACCAGCGATCCAAGAGACCCAGTACTTC. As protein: CASSPAIQETQYF.

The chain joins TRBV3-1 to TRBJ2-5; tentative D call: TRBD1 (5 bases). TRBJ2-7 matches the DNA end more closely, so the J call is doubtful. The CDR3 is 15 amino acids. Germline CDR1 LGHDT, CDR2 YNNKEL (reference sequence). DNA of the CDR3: TGTGCCAGCAGCTCACCAGGGAACGGAGCCTACGAGCAGTACTTC. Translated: CASSSPGNGAYEQYF.

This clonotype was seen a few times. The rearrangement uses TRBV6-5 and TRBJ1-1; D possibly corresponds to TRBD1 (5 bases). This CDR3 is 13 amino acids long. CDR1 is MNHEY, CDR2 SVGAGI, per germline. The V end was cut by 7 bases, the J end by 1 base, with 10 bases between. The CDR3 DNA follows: TGTGCCAGCACCCTAGACAGGAACACTGAAGCTTTCTTT. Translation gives CASTLDRNTEAFF.